This T cell receptor (beta chain) was identified in a study of T cell responses to AZD1222 COVID-19 vaccine. A word on this clone: Its antigen is as yet unknown.

V was clipped by 0 bases and J by 0 bases; unmatched bases: 7. Germline V gives CDR1 SQVTM, CDR2 ANQGSEA. The CDR3 is made up of 16 amino acids. Whole-study findings and limits: Within unmutated variant regions lay the reported targets of nearly half of spike-specific TCRs.

Some clones are missing from TCRdb's copy, which holds only in-frame ones; the method was immunoSEQ multiplex PCR. This sample yields 100,000 to 150,000 clones, of which about 90% are seen a single time; about 4.4% belongs to the top ten. The starting material was peripheral blood, obtained on day 0 of MenACWY control vaccination. This chain joins TRBV29-1 and TRBJ1-1; 7 bases map to TRBD1. This TCR was recovered from an adult in good health. CDR3 sequence: CSVEDSLGQVNTEAFF. The CDR3 nucleotides read TGCAGCGTTGAAGACTCCCTCGGACAGGTGAACACTGAAGCTTTCTTT.